These 10 T cell receptor beta chains share one sample of origin, sequenced in a study of cytomegalovirus exposure and HLA in healthy donors. Primers: 60 Vbeta forward and 13 Jbeta reverse. TCRdb's table, derived via immunoSEQ multiplex PCR, lists solely in-frame clones and lacks some. The table has approximately 220,000 clones, roughly 80% seen once. The sample was PBMCs. These receptors were obtained from a man between 35 and 55 years old in good health and CMV-seropositive.

The genes are TRBV5-1 and TRBJ2-3; TRBD2 matches 8 bases. Unmatched junction bases numbered 3, after V lost 3 bases and J lost 0 bases. Germline CDR1 reads SGHRS; CDR2 reads YFSETQ. The CDR3 is 15 residues long. As DNA, the CDR3 is TGCGCCAGCAGCTGGGCTAGCGGGAGCACAGATACGCAGTATTTT. This translates into CASSWASGSTDTQYF. Together with reference TRBV5-1 and TRBJ2-3, the CDR3 gives the full variable domain: KAGVTQTPRYLIKTRGQQVTLSCSPISGHRSVSWYQQTPGQGLQFLFEYFSETQRNKGNFPGRFSGRQFSNSRSEMNVSTLELGDSALYLCASSWASGSTDTQYFGPGTRLTVL.

DNA of the CDR3: TGCGCCAGCAAGAGGGGGGGCACTGAAGCTTTCTTT. Translating it yields CASKRGGTEAFF. The genes are TRBV4-1 and TRBJ1-1, with D maybe TRBD1 (6 bases). V dropped 7 bases and J dropped 4 bases, with 10 bases sitting between them. In germline, CDR1 is MGHRA, CDR2 YSYEKL. The CDR3 contains 12 residues.

The chain is built from TRBV19 and TRBJ1-5, with TRBD1 identical over 7 bases. Germline loops: CDR1 LNHDA, CDR2 SQIVND (reference sequence). After removal of 6 bases from V and 0 bases from J, the junction contained 8 bases not matched to a gene. This CDR3 region has 16 residues. The CDR3 sequence: CASRGTEYSSNQPQHF. CDR3 in DNA: TGTGCCAGTAGGGGGACAGAATATTCTAGCAATCAGCCCCAGCATTTT.

The chain is built from TRBV29-1 and TRBJ2-7; 14 nucleotides agree with TRBD2. Trimming at V came to 4 bases and at J to 5 bases, leaving 10 bases not matched to a gene. The CDR3 sequence is 16 residues long. Germline assignment: CDR1 SQVTM and CDR2 ANQGSEA. The CDR3 bases are TGCAGCGTTGGGACCGGGACTAGCGGGAGTGAAAACGAGCAGTACGTC. It specifies CSVGTGTSGSENEQYV.

This clone was found many times. V is TRBV5-4 and J is TRBJ1-4, with TRBD1 as a possible D gene (5 bases). V lost 4 bases to trimming and J lost 1 base, with 11 bases between them. The CDR3 length is 15 residues. CDR1 is SGHNT, CDR2 YYREEE, per germline (reference sequence). As DNA, the CDR3 is TGTGCCAGCAGCAGAGCGCAGGGAACTAATGAAAAACTGTTTTTT. This gives the protein CASSRAQGTNEKLFF.

The chain couples TRBV5-6 to TRBJ1-1; D is possibly TRBD1 (5 bases). CDR3 size: 13 residues. Germline values: CDR1 SGHDT, CDR2 YYEEEE. Trimming left V 2 bases short and J 1 base short, with 6 bases between. DNA for the CDR3: TGTGCCAGCAGCTTCAGGGAGAACACTGAAGCTTTCTTT. It is translated as CASSFRENTEAFF.

The V and J genes are TRBV6-1 and TRBJ1-1, with TRBD1 identical over 7 bases. The CDR3 has 15 residues. The ends lost 1 base at V and 6 bases at J; junction bases unmatched: 8. Germline assignment: CDR1 MNHNS and CDR2 SASEGT. In DNA form, the CDR3 reads TGTGCCAGCAGTGAAGTTTACAGGGGATCTTCTGAAGCTTTCTTT. Protein sequence: CASSEVYRGSSEAFF.

This chain links TRBV5-1 with TRBJ2-1; D possibly corresponds to TRBD1 (5 bases). Trimming removed 0 bases from V and 0 bases from J, with 10 bases in between. Per germline, CDR1 SGHRS and CDR2 YFSETQ. CDR3 length: 16 residues. In DNA form, the CDR3 reads TGCGCCAGCAGCTTGGGTGAAGGGGCCTCCTACAATGAGCAGTTCTTC. It translates to CASSLGEGASYNEQFF.

The chain joins TRBV11-2 to TRBJ2-4; D is undetermined. V was clipped by 2 bases and J by 0 bases, with 11 bases between them. Germline lookup yields CDR1 SGHAT and CDR2 FQNNGV. CDR3 length: 16 residues. CDR3 in DNA: TGTGCCAGCAGCTTACGAAACAGTCTAGCCAAAAACATTCAGTACTTC. This gives the protein CASSLRNSLAKNIQYF.

The V call is TRBV19, the J call TRBJ1-4; 7 bases are shared with TRBD1. In germline, CDR1 is LNHDA, CDR2 SQIVND (reference sequence). V shed 4 bases and J 8 bases; nucleotides not matched to a gene: 7. This CDR3 comprises 14 residues. CDR3 sequence: CASSTLDRREKLFF. CDR3 DNA: TGTGCCAGTAGTACCCTGGACAGGAGGGAAAAACTGTTTTTT.